A single T cell receptor beta chain is shown here with its context. No antigen is known for it. This entry comes from a study of cytomegalovirus exposure and HLA in healthy donors. General observations from the study: Common viral pathogens (according to a later analysis) appeared linked to several of the most significant clusters.

The CDR3 runs 15 residues. The V gene's germline CDR1 is SGHDT and CDR2 YYEEEE. V was shortened by 4 bases and J by 0 bases, with 11 bases between the two germline ends. 13 Jbeta primers and 60 Vbeta primers were used for the PCR. Sequenced by immunoSEQ multiplex PCR; TCRdb stores in-frame clones only, minus some. The sample has some 150,000 clones; over 65% are singletons. This receptor was taken from a man aged 40-55 years in good health and CMV-seropositive. What was sequenced was PBMCs. The chain is built from TRBV5-6 and TRBJ1-3; possibly TRBD1 for D (5 bases). The CDR3 region is CASSRIRGSGNTIYF. The CDR3 DNA is TGTGCCAGCAGCCGCATAAGGGGCTCTGGAAACACCATATATTTT.